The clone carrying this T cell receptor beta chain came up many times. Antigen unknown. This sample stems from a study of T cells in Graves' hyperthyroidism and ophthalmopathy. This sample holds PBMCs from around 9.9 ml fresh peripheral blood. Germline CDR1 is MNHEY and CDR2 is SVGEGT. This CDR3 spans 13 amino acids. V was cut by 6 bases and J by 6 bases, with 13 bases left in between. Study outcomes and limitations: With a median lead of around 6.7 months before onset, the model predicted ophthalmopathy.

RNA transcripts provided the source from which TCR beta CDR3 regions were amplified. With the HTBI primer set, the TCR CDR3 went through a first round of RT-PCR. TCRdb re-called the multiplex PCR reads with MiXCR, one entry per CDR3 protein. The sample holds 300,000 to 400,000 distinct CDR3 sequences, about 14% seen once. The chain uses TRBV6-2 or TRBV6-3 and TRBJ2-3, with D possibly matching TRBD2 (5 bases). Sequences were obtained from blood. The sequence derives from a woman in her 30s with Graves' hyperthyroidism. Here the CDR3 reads CASSERDADTQYF. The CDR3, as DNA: TGTGCCAGCAGCGAGAGGGATGCGGATACGCAGTATTTT.